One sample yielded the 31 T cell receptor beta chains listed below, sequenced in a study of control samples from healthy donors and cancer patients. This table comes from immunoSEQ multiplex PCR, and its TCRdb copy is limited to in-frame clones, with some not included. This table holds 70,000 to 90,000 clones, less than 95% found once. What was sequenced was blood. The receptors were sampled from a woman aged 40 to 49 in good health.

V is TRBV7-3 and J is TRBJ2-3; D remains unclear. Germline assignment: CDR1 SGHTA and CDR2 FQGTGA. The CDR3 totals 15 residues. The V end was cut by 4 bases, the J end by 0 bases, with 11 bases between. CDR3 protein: CASSWSRSSTDTQYF. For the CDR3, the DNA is TGTGCCAGCAGCTGGAGCCGTTCTAGCACAGATACGCAGTATTTT.

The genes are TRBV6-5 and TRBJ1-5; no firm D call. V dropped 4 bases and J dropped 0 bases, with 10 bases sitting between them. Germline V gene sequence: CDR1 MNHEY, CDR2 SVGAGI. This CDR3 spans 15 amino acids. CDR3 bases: TGTGCCAGCAGTTCCTCAGCCTATAGCAATCAGCCCCAGCATTTT. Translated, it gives CASSSSAYSNQPQHF.

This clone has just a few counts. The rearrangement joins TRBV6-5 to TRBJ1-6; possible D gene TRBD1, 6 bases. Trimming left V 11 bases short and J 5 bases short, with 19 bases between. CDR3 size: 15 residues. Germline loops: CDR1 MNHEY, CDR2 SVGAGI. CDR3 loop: CADLGKGHHNSPLHF. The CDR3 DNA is TGTGCCGACCTAGGTAAGGGACACCATAATTCACCCCTCCACTTT.

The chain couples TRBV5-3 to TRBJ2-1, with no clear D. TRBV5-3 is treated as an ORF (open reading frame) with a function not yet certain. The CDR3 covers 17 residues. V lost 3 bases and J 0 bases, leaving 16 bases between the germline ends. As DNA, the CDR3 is TGTGCCAGAAGCTCACGACTTGCTATGAGCTCCTACAATGAGCAGTTCTTC. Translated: CARSSRLAMSSYNEQFF.

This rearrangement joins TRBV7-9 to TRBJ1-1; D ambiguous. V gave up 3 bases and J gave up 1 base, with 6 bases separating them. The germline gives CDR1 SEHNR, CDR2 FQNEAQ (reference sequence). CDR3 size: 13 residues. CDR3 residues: CASSFTGNTEAFF. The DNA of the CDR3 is TGTGCCAGCAGCTTTACGGGGAACACTGAAGCTTTCTTT.

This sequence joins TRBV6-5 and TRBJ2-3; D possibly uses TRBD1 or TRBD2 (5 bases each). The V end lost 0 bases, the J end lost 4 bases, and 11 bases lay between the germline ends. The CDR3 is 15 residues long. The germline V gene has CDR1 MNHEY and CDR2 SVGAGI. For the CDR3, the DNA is TGTGCCAGCAGTTACTCCCGGGACGATCCAGATACGCAGTATTTT. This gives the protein CASSYSRDDPDTQYF.

CDR3 region: CAWKGDRGPGFFNYGYTF. CDR3 DNA sequence: TGTGCCTGGAAGGGGGACAGGGGGCCGGGATTTTTCAACTATGGCTACACCTTC. The chain joins TRBV30 to TRBJ1-2, with 12 bases lining up with TRBD1. Germline loops: CDR1 GTSNPN, CDR2 SVGIG (reference sequence). The CDR3 totals 18 residues. V trimming: 4 bases; J trimming: 2 bases; junction bases outside the gene matches: 14. Together with reference TRBV30 and TRBJ1-2, the CDR3 gives the full variable domain: SQTIHQWPATLVQPVGSPLSLECTVEGTSNPNLYWYRQAAGRGLQLLFYSVGIGQISSEVPQNLSASRPQDRQFILSSKKLLLSDSGFYLCAWKGDRGPGFFNYGYTFGSGTRLTVV.

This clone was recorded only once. In DNA, the CDR3 is TGTGCCAGCAGTCTGGGCGGGAGAACCTACAATGAGCAGTTCTTC. This codes for CASSLGGRTYNEQFF. The chain combines TRBV6-4 with TRBJ2-1, with 7 bases fitting TRBD2. The CDR3 runs 15 residues. J gave up 2 bases and V 5 bases, and 6 bases lay outside the gene matches. CDR1 is MRHNA, CDR2 SNTAGT, per germline.

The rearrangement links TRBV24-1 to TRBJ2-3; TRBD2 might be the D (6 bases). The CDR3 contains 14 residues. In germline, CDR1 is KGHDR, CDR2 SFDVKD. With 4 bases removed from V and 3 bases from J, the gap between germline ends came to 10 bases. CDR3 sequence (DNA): TGTGCCACCAGTGACCGTAGCGGTACAGATACGCAGTATTTT. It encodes CATSDRSGTDTQYF.

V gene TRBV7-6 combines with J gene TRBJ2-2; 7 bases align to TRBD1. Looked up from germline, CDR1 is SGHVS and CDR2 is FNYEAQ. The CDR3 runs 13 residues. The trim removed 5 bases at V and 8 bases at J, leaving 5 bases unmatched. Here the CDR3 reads CASSQGTAGELFF. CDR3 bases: TGTGCCAGCAGCCAGGGGACAGCTGGGGAGCTGTTTTTT.

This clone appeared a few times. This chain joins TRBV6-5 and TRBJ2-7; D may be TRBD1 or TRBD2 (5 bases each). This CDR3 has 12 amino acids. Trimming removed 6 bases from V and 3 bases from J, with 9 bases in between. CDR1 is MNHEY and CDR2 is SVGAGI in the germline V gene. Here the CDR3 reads CASSGALYEQYF. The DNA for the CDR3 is TGTGCCAGCAGCGGGGCCCTCTACGAGCAGTACTTC.

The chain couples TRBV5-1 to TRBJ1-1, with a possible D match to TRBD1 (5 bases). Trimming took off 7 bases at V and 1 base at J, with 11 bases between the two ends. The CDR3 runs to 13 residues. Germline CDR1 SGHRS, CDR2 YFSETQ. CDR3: CASGRDRNTEAFF. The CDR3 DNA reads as TGCGCCAGCGGCAGGGACCGGAACACTGAAGCTTTCTTT. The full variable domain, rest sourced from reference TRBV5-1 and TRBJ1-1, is KAGVTQTPRYLIKTRGQQVTLSCSPISGHRSVSWYQQTPGQGLQFLFEYFSETQRNKGNFPGRFSGRQFSNSRSEMNVSTLELGDSALYLCASGRDRNTEAFFGQGTRLTVV.

The CDR3 DNA reads as TGCGCCAGCAGCCAAACTAGCGGGAGGACCTACGAGCAGTACTTC. Amino acids: CASSQTSGRTYEQYF. The rearrangement joins TRBV4-1 to TRBJ2-7, with 12 bases fitting TRBD2. Germline CDR1 is MGHRA and CDR2 is YSYEKL. V gave up 2 bases and J gave up 2 bases; unmatched junction bases: 1. This CDR3 is 15 amino acids long.

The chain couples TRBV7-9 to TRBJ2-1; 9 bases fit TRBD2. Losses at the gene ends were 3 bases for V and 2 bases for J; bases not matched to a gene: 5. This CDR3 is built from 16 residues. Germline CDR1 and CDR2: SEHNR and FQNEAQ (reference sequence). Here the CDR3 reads CASSFLSSGAYNEQFF. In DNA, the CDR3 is TGTGCCAGCAGCTTTCTTTCTAGCGGGGCCTACAATGAGCAGTTCTTC.

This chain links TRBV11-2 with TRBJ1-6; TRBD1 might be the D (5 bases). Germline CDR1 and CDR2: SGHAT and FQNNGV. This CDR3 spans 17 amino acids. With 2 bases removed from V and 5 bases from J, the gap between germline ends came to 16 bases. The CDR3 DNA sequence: TGTGCCAGCAGCTTAACAGCGCGGGCGGGGGATAATTCACCCCTCCACTTT. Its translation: CASSLTARAGDNSPLHF.

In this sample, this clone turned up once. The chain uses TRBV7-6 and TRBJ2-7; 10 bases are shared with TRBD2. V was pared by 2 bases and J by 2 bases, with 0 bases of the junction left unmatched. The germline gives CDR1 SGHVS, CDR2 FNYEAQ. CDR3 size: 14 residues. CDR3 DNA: TGTGCCAGCAGCTTACTAGCGGGAGCCTACGAGCAGTACTTC. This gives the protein CASSLLAGAYEQYF.

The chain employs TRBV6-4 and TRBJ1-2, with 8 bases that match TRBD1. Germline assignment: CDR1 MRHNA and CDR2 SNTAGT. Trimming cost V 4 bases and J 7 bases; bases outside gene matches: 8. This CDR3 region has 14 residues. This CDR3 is CASSGQGPLGGYTF. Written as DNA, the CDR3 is TGTGCCAGCAGTGGACAGGGGCCCCTTGGTGGCTACACCTTC.

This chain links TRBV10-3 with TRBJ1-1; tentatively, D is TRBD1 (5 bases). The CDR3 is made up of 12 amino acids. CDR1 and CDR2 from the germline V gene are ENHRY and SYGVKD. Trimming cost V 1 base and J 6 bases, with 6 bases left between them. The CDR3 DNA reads TGTGCCATCAGTGAGTGGGGACCTGAAGCTTTCTTT. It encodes CAISEWGPEAFF.

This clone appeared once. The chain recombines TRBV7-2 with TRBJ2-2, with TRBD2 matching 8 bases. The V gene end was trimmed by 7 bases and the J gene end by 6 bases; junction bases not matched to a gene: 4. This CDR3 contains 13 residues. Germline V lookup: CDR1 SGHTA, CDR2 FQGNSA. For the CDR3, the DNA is TGTGCCAGCAACGGGGGGGGCGCCGGGGAGCTGTTTTTT. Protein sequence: CASNGGGAGELFF.

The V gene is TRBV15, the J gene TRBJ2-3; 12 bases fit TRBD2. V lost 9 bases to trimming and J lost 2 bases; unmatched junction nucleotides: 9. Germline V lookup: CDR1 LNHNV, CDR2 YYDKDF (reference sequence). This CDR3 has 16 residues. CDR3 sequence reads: CATRPSGGVDTDTQYF. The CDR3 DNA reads TGTGCCACAAGACCTAGCGGGGGGGTGGACACAGATACGCAGTATTTT.

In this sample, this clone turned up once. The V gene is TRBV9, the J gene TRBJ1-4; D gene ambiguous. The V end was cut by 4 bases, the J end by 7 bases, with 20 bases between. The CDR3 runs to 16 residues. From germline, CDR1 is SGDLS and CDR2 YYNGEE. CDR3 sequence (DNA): TGTGCCAGCAGCCCTGAGTTTGGTCTGGAGGGTGAAAAACTGTTTTTT. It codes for CASSPEFGLEGEKLFF.

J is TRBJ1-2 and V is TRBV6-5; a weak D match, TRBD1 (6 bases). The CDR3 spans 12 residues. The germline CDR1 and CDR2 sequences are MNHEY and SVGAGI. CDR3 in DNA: TGTGCTATAGGGGGGCGCAACTATGGCTACACCTTC. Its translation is CAIGGRNYGYTF.

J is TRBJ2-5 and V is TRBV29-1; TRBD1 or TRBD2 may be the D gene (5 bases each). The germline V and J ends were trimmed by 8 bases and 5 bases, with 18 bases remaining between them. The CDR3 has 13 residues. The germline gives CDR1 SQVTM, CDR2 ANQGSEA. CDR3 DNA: TGCAGCATGGCCCGAGGGGCCGGGGAGACCCAGTACTTC. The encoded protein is CSMARGAGETQYF.

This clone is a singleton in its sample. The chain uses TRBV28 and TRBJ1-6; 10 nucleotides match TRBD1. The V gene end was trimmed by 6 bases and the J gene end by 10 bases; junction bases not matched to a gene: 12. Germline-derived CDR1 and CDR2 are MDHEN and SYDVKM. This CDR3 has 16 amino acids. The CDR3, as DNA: TGTGCCAGCAGGATGTTGGGACAGGGGTGGTTGTCACCCCTCCACTTT. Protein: CASRMLGQGWLSPLHF.

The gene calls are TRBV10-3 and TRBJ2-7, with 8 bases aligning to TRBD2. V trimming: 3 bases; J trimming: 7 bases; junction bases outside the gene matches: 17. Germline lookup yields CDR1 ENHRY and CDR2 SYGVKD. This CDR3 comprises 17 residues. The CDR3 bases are TGTGCCATCAGTGATATTCCCCTAAGCGGGGGTAGTAGGGAGCAGTACTTC. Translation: CAISDIPLSGGSREQYF.

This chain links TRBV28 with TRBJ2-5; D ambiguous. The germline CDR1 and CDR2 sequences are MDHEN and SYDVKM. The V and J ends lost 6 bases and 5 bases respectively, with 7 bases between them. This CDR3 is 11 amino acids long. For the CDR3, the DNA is TGTGCCAGCAGGGGTAAGGAGACCCAGTACTTC. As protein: CASRGKETQYF.

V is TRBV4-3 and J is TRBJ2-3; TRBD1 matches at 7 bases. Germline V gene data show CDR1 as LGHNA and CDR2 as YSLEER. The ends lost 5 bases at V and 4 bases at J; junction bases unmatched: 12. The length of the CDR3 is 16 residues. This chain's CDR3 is CASSSETGISADTQYF. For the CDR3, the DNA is TGCGCCAGCAGCTCCGAGACAGGGATATCTGCAGATACGCAGTATTTT.

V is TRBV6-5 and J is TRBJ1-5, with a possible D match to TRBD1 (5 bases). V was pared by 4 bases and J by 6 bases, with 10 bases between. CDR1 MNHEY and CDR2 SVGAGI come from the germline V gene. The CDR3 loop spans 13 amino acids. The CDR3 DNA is TGTGCCAGCAGTTGGACAAACGGTCAGCCCCAGCATTTT. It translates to CASSWTNGQPQHF.

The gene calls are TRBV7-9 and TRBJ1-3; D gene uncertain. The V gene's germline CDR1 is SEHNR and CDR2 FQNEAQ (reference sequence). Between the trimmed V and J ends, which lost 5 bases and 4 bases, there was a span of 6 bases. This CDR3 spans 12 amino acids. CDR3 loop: CASSILGNTIYF. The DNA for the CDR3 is TGTGCCAGCAGCATCCTAGGAAACACCATATATTTT.

Here the CDR3 DNA reads TGTGCCAGCAGCCCCCGGACAGGATCAGAAGCTTTCTTT. The encoded protein is CASSPRTGSEAFF. The chain uses TRBV7-9 and TRBJ1-1; 7 bases fit TRBD1. CDR1 is SEHNR, CDR2 FQNEAQ, per germline (reference sequence). The CDR3 length is 13 residues. The trim removed 5 bases at V and 8 bases at J, leaving 8 bases unmatched.

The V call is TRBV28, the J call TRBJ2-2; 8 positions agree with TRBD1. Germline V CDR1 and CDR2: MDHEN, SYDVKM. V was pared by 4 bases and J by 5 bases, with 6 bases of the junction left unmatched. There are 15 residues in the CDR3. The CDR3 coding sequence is TGTGCCAGCAGTTACGGACAGGGTTGGACCGGGGAGCTGTTTTTT. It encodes CASSYGQGWTGELFF.